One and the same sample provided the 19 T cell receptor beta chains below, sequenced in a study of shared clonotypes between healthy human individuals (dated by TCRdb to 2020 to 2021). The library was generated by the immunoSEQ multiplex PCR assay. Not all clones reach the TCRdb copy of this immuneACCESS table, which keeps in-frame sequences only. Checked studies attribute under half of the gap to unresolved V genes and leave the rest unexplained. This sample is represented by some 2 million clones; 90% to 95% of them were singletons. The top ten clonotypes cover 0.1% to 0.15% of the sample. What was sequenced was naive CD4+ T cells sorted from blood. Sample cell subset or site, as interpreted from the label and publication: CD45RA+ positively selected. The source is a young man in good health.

CDR3 coding DNA: TGTGCCAGCAGCTTAGATAGGACCGGGGAGCTGTTTTTT. Its translation: CASSLDRTGELFF. The rearrangement links TRBV7-6 to TRBJ2-2; D is uncertain. V was clipped by 1 base and J by 5 bases, with 5 bases between them. From germline, CDR1 is SGHVS and CDR2 FNYEAQ. The CDR3 covers 13 residues.

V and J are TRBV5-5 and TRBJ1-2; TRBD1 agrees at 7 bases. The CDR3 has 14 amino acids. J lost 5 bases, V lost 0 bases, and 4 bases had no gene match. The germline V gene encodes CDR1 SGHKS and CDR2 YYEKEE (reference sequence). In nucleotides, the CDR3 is TGTGCCAGCAGCTTGGTGAGGGACAGATATGGCTACACCTTC. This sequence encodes CASSLVRDRYGYTF.

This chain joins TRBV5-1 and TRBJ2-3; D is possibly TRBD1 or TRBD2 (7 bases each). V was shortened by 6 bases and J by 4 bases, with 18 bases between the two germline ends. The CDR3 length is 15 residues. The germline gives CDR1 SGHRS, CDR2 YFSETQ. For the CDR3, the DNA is TGCGCCAGCAACGAGATCAGGGGGGGCGCAGATACGCAGTATTTT. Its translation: CASNEIRGGADTQYF.

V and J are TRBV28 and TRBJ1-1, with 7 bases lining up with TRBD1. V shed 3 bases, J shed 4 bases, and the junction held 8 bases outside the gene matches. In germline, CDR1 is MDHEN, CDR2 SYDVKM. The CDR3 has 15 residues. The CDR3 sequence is CASSFIDRVSTEAFF. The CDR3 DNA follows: TGTGCCAGCAGTTTTATAGACAGGGTATCCACTGAAGCTTTCTTT. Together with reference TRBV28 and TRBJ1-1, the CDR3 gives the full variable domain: DVKVTQSSRYLVKRTGEKVFLECVQDMDHENMFWYRQDPGLGLRLIYFSYDVKMKEKGDIPEGYSVSREKKERFSLILESASTNQTSMYLCASSFIDRVSTEAFFGQGTRLTVV.

CDR3 sequence (DNA): TGTGCCAGCAGCGTATTACCCGGGAGGGCAACCTACGAGCAGTACTTC. Protein sequence: CASSVLPGRATYEQYF. The J gene is TRBJ2-7, the V gene TRBV9, with 8 bases lining up with TRBD2. V trimming: 1 base; J trimming: 2 bases; junction bases outside the gene matches: 8. CDR3 length: 16 residues. Germline V gene lookup returns CDR1 SGDLS and CDR2 YYNGEE.

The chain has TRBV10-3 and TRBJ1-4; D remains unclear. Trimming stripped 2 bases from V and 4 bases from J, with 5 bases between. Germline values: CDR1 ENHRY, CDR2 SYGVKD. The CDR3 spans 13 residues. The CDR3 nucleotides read TGTGCCATCAGTGAGGCAGTTAATGAAAAACTGTTTTTT. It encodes CAISEAVNEKLFF.

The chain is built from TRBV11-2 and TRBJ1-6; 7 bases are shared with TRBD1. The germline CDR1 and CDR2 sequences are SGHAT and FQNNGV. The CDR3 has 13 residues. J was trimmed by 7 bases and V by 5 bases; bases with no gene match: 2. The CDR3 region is CASSRDRNSPLHF. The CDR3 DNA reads TGTGCCAGCAGCCGGGACAGAAATTCACCCCTCCACTTT. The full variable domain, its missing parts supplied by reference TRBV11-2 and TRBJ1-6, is EAGVAQSPRYKIIEKRQSVAFWCNPISGHATLYWYQQILGQGPKLLIQFQNNGVVDDSQLPKDRFSAERLKGVDSTLKIQPAKLEDSAVYLCASSRDRNSPLHFGNGTRLTVT.

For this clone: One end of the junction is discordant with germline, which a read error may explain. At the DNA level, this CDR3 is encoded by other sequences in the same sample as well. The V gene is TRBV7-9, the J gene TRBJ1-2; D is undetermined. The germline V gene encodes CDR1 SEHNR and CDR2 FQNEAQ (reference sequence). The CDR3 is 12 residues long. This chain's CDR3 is CASSPLNYGYTF. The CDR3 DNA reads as TGCGCCAGCAGCCCCCTAAACTATGGCTACACCTTC.

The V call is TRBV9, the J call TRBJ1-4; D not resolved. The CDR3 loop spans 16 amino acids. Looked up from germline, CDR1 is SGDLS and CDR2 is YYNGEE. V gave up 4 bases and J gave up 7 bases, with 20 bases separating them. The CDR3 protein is CASSRFASGPIEKLFF. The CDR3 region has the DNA TGTGCCAGCAGCAGATTCGCCAGCGGGCCAATTGAAAAACTGTTTTTT.

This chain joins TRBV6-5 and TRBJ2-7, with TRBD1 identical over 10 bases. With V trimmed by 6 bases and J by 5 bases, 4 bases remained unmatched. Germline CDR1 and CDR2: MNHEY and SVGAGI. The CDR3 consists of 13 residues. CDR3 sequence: CASRGTGAHEQYF. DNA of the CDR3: TGTGCCAGCAGGGGGACAGGGGCCCACGAGCAGTACTTC.

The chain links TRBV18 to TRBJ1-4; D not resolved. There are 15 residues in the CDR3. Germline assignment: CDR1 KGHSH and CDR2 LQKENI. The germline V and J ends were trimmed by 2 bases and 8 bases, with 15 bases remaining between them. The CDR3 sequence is CASSPGETLYEKLFF. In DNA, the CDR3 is TGTGCCAGCTCACCAGGGGAGACCCTTTACGAAAAACTGTTTTTT.

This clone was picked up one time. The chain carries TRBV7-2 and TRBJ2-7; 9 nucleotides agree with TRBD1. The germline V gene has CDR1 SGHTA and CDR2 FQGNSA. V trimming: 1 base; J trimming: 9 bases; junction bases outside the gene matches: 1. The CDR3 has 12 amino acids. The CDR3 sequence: CASSLGQGVQYF. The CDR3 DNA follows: TGTGCCAGCAGCTTAGGACAGGGGGTGCAGTACTTC. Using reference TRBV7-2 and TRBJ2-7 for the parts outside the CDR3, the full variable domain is GAGVSQSPSNKVTEKGKDVELRCDPISGHTALYWYRQSLGQGLEFLIYFQGNSAPDKSGLPSDRFSAERTGGSVSTLTIQRTQQEDSAVYLCASSLGQGVQYFGPGTRLTVT.

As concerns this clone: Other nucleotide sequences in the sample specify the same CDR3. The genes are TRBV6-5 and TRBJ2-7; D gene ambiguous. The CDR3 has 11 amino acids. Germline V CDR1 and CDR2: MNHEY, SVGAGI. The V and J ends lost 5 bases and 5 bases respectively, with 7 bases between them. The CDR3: CASSRGDEQYF. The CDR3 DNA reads TGTGCCAGCAGTCGTGGTGACGAGCAGTACTTC.

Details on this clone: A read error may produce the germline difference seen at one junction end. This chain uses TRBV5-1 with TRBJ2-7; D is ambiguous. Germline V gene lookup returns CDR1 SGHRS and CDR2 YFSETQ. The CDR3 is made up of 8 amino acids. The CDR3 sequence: CASSLCEF. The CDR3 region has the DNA TGCGCCAGCAGCTTGTGTGAGTTC.

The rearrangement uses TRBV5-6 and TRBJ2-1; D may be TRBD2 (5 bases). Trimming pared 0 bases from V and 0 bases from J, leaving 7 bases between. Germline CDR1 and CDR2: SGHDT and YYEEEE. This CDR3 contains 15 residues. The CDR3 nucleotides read TGTGCCAGCAGCTTGGGGACTGGCTCCTACAATGAGCAGTTCTTC. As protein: CASSLGTGSYNEQFF.

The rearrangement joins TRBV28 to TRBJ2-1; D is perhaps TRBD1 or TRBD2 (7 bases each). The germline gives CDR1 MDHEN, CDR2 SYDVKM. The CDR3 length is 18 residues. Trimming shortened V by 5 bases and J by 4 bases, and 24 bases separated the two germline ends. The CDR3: CASSLSWGGTENYNEQFF. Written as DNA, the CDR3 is TGTGCCAGCAGTCTAAGTTGGGGGGGGACAGAAAATTACAATGAGCAGTTCTTC.

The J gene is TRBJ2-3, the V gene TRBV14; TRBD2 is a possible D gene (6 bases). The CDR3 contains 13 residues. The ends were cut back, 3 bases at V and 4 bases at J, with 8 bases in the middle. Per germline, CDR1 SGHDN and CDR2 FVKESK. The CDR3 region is CASSQGLPDTQYF. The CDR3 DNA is TGTGCCAGCAGCCAGGGACTCCCAGATACGCAGTATTTT.

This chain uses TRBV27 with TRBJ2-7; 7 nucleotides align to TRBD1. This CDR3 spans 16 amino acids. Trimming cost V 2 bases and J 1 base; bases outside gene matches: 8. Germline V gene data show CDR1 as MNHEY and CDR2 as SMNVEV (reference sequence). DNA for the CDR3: TGTGCCAGCAGTTTAACAAAATCAGGGGGATCCTACGAGCAGTACTTC. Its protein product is CASSLTKSGGSYEQYF.

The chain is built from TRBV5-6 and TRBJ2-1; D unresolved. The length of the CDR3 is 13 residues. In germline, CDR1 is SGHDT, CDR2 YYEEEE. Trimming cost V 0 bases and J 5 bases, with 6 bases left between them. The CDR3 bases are TGTGCCAGCAGCTTGGTTTGGGACAATGAGCAGTTCTTC. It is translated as CASSLVWDNEQFF.